A single sample is the source of the 18 T cell receptor beta chains below, sequenced in a study of OX40 agonist ivuxolimab in advanced cancers. The table came from immunoSEQ multiplex PCR; TCRdb's copy has only in-frame clones and leaves some out. The sample comprises some 64,000 clones, about nine tenths of which are singletons, and roughly 25% rests with the top ten. Sequences were derived from CD4+ or CD8+ T cells sorted from blood, sampled in a trial of the OX40 agonist ivuxolimab. These receptors were taken from an adult with an advanced solid tumor such as melanoma, head and neck, liver or kidney cancer.

This chain connects TRBV2 to TRBJ2-1, with 7 positions matching TRBD2. The CDR3 extends over 13 amino acids. Germline values: CDR1 SNHLY, CDR2 FYNNEI. V shed 9 bases, J shed 3 bases, and the junction held 5 bases outside the gene matches. The CDR3 DNA reads TGTGCCAGGGCCAGGGAGGGCTACAATGAGCAGTTCTTC. Its translation is CARAREGYNEQFF.

This clone has just one count. V is TRBV15 and J is TRBJ1-4; D perhaps matches TRBD1 (6 bases). V was pared by 5 bases and J by 8 bases, with 12 bases between. Germline V gene data show CDR1 as LNHNV and CDR2 as YYDKDF (reference sequence). The CDR3 covers 13 residues. The CDR3 sequence: CATSPQGYEKLFF. CDR3 DNA sequence: TGTGCCACCAGCCCCCAGGGGTACGAAAAACTGTTTTTT.

V usage is TRBV5-4 and J usage is TRBJ1-2; weak D call: TRBD1 (6 bases). Germline CDR1 and CDR2: SGHNT and YYREEE (reference sequence). This CDR3 has 13 amino acids. V lost 4 bases and J 6 bases, leaving 13 bases between the germline ends. The CDR3 DNA reads TGTGCCAGCAGCCCCGAGGGGGAGGATGGCTACACCTTC. The encoded protein is CASSPEGEDGYTF. Combining the CDR3 with reference TRBV5-4 and TRBJ1-2 gives the whole variable domain ETGVTQSPTHLIKTRGQQVTLRCSSQSGHNTVSWYQQALGQGPQFIFQYYREEENGRGNFPPRFSGLQFPNYSSELNVNALELDDSALYLCASSPEGEDGYTFGSGTRLTVV.

The chain couples TRBV25-1 to TRBJ1-1; no reliable D call. Trimming pared 7 bases from V and 0 bases from J, leaving 9 bases between. This CDR3 is built from 13 residues. Germline V gene data show CDR1 as MGHDK and CDR2 as SYGVNS. CDR3 nucleotide sequence: TGTGCCAGCACCGTCGGTATGAACACTGAAGCTTTCTTT. This translates into CASTVGMNTEAFF. Looking up the rest from reference TRBV25-1 and TRBJ1-1 gives the full variable domain: EADIYQTPRYLVIGTGKKITLECSQTMGHDKMYWYQQDPGMELHLIHYSYGVNSTEKGDLSSESTVSRIRTEHFPLTLESARPSHTSQYLCASTVGMNTEAFFGQGTRLTVV.

V and J are TRBV28 and TRBJ1-1, with 7 bases matching TRBD1. The CDR3 has 12 residues. Looked up from germline, CDR1 is MDHEN and CDR2 is SYDVKM. The trim removed 5 bases at V and 8 bases at J, leaving 5 bases unmatched. CDR3 loop: CASSQTGYEAFF. In DNA, the CDR3 is TGTGCCAGCAGTCAGACAGGGTACGAAGCTTTCTTT.

The J gene is TRBJ1-6, the V gene TRBV6-6, with a possible D match to TRBD1 (5 bases). CDR1 MNHNY and CDR2 SVGAGI come from the germline V gene (reference sequence). The CDR3 has 14 residues. V lost 0 bases to trimming and J lost 10 bases, with 10 bases between them. Here the CDR3 DNA reads TGTGCCAGCAGTTACTCAGGGGATGGCTCACCCCTCCACTTT. Residues: CASSYSGDGSPLHF.

CDR3 protein: CASSWAAYNEQFF. CDR3 bases: TGTGCCAGCAGTTGGGCGGCCTACAATGAGCAGTTCTTC. The chain is built from TRBV6-5 and TRBJ2-1; D gene ambiguous. CDR1 is MNHEY and CDR2 is SVGAGI in the germline V gene. V lost 4 bases and J 2 bases, leaving 6 bases between the germline ends. The CDR3 has 13 residues.

The V and J genes are TRBV25-1 and TRBJ2-1; the D call may be TRBD1 or TRBD2 (5 bases each). The CDR3 runs 13 residues. Germline V CDR1 and CDR2: MGHDK, SYGVNS. The ends were cut back, 4 bases at V and 7 bases at J, with 11 bases in the middle. The CDR3 protein is CASSGDERNEQFF. The CDR3 nucleotides read TGTGCCAGCAGTGGGGACGAACGGAATGAGCAGTTCTTC.

The V and J genes are TRBV28 and TRBJ1-1; no firm D call. Between the trimmed V and J ends, which lost 6 bases and 3 bases, there was a span of 11 bases. In germline, CDR1 is MDHEN, CDR2 SYDVKM. CDR3 size: 13 residues. CDR3 nucleotide sequence: TGTGCCAGCAGATTCCGACTGTACACTGAAGCTTTCTTT. Translating gives CASRFRLYTEAFF.

This chain joins TRBV5-1 and TRBJ2-2; D is unclear. Germline CDR1 reads SGHRS; CDR2 reads YFSETQ. CDR3 length equals 12 residues. Trimming cost V 4 bases and J 2 bases, with 3 bases left between them. CDR3: CASSPNTGELFF. Written as DNA, the CDR3 is TGCGCCAGCAGCCCCAACACCGGGGAGCTGTTTTTT.

This clone was recorded once. This chain connects TRBV6-5 to TRBJ1-1; maybe TRBD1 (5 bases). The CDR3 spans 15 residues. With 1 base removed from V and 0 bases from J, the gap between germline ends came to 9 bases. Per germline, CDR1 MNHEY and CDR2 SVGAGI. CDR3 DNA: TGTGCCAGCAGTTACTTCGGGGCGTTGAACACTGAAGCTTTCTTT. This translates into CASSYFGALNTEAFF.

The rearrangement links TRBV5-4 to TRBJ2-7, with 7 bases lining up with TRBD1. The CDR3 has 13 amino acids. J was trimmed by 3 bases and V by 5 bases; bases with no gene match: 5. The germline CDR1 and CDR2 sequences are SGHNT and YYREEE (reference sequence). The CDR3 here is CASRSGQDYEQYF. The CDR3 DNA reads as TGTGCCAGCAGAAGCGGACAGGACTACGAGCAGTACTTC.

The CDR3 is CASSYLLQETQYF. The CDR3 DNA reads TGTGCCAGCAGCTATTTGCTCCAAGAGACCCAGTACTTC. The chain carries TRBV7-9 and TRBJ2-5; the D is unclear. V lost 4 bases and J 1 base, leaving 7 bases between the germline ends. From germline, CDR1 is SEHNR and CDR2 FQNEAQ (reference sequence). This CDR3 region has 13 residues.

The V gene is TRBV5-1, the J gene TRBJ2-1; a possible D gene is TRBD1 (5 bases). V was shortened by 1 base and J by 9 bases, with 11 bases between the two germline ends. The CDR3 has 13 residues. Germline CDR1 reads SGHRS; CDR2 reads YFSETQ. Here the CDR3 DNA reads TGCGCCAGCAGCTTGTATTGGGGCGGTGAGCAGTTCTTC. This translates into CASSLYWGGEQFF.

The chain carries TRBV7-8 and TRBJ2-7; 9 positions match TRBD2. Germline V CDR1 and CDR2: SGHVS, FQNEAQ. With V trimmed by 5 bases and J by 2 bases, 7 bases remained unmatched. The CDR3 contains 15 residues. Here the CDR3 DNA reads TGTGCCAGCAGCCCCCGGACTAGCGAGGCCTACGAGCAGTACTTC. Amino acids: CASSPRTSEAYEQYF.

CDR3 DNA sequence: TGTGCCTGGAGTCCCGGCGGAGGACCTGAAGCTTTCTTT. Protein: CAWSPGGGPEAFF. This chain connects TRBV30 to TRBJ1-1; the D is unclear. The germline V and J ends were trimmed by 2 bases and 6 bases, with 13 bases remaining between them. The CDR3 is 13 amino acids. Germline assignment: CDR1 GTSNPN and CDR2 SVGIG (reference sequence).

This chain's CDR3 is CASSPRVAWGETQYF. The CDR3 DNA reads TGCGCCAGCAGCCCGAGGGTAGCGTGGGGAGAGACCCAGTACTTC. The chain joins TRBV5-1 to TRBJ2-5, with D possibly matching TRBD2 (5 bases). Trimming stripped 4 bases from V and 4 bases from J, with 17 bases between. The CDR3 is made up of 15 amino acids. The V gene's germline CDR1 is SGHRS and CDR2 YFSETQ.

V and J are TRBV7-8 and TRBJ1-5; possible D gene TRBD1, 6 bases. The length of the CDR3 is 20 residues. V gave up 1 base and J gave up 2 bases, with 24 bases separating them. Germline V lookup: CDR1 SGHVS, CDR2 FQNEAQ. CDR3 coding DNA: TGTGCCAGCAGCTTAGATTCCCCCGGATGGGGGGCCGGTGGCAATCAGCCCCAGCATTTT. Protein sequence: CASSLDSPGWGAGGNQPQHF.